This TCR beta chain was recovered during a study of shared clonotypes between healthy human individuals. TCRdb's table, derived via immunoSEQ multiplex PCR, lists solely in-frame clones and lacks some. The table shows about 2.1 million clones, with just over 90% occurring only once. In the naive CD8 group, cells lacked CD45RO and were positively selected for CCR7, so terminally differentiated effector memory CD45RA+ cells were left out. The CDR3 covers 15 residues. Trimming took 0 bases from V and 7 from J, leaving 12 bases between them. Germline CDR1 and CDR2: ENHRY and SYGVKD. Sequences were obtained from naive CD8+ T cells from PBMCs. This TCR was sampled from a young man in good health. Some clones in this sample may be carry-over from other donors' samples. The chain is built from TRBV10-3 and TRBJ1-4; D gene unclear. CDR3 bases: TGTGCCATCAGTGAGTCCGGAGGCATCGGTGAAAAACTGTTTTTT. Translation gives CAISESGGIGEKLFF.